This is a list of T cell receptor beta chains from one sample in a study of OX40 agonist ivuxolimab in advanced cancers. The data were produced by immunoSEQ multiplex PCR, yet TCRdb's version contains in-frame clones alone and is incomplete. Of some 70,000 clones detected, about 90% appear once; the ten largest clones hold 1.3%. The material was CD4+ or CD8+ T cells sorted from blood, obtained in a trial of the OX40 agonist ivuxolimab. Receptors were obtained from an adult with an advanced solid tumor such as melanoma, head and neck, liver or kidney cancer. CDR3s include the opening cysteine and the closing phenylalanine or tryptophan. D genes are given only for firm matches. A clone size is listed for some rows: how often the clone was seen (once, few, many), or a class if it is expanded.

TRBJ2-1,TRBD1,.,TRBV6-5,CATKGTGDNEQFF,TGTGCCACCAAGGGGACAGGGGACAATGAGCAGTTCTTC
TRBJ2-3,.,.,TRBV30,CAFVRLRSSTDTQYF,TGTGCCTTTGTGCGACTGAGGTCTAGCACAGATACGCAGTATTTT
TRBJ2-5,.,once,TRBV10-3,CALGRGKKETQYF,TGTGCCCTGGGACGGGGGAAAAAAGAGACCCAGTACTTC
TRBJ2-2,TRBD2,.,TRBV30,CAWRWTSGNPYTGELFF,TGTGCCTGGAGATGGACTAGCGGGAATCCTTACACCGGGGAGCTGTTTTTT
TRBJ1-6,.,.,TRBV28,CASSPVGNSPLHF,TGTGCCAGCAGCCCAGTAGGAAATTCACCCCTCCACTTT
TRBJ1-3,.,.,TRBV5-6,CASSEGSGNTIYF,TGTGCCAGCAGCGAGGGTAGTGGAAACACCATATATTTT
TRBJ2-1,TRBD1,.,TRBV7-6,CASSLRGQGNEQFF,TGTGCCAGCAGCTTGAGGGGACAGGGGAATGAGCAGTTCTTC
TRBJ2-5,.,.,TRBV7-7,CASSLARQETQYF,TGTGCCAGCAGCTTGGCAAGGCAAGAGACCCAGTACTTC
TRBJ2-7,TRBD1,.,TRBV4-1,CASSPGTGGTTYEQYF,TGCGCCAGCAGCCCCGGGACAGGGGGCACAACCTACGAGCAGTACTTC
TRBJ1-1,.,.,TRBV6-1,CASSERALEAFF,TGTGCCAGCAGTGAACGCGCCCTCGAAGCTTTCTTT
TRBJ1-5,TRBD1,few,TRBV28,CASSLGQGRRINQPQHF,TGTGCCAGCAGTTTGGGACAGGGTAGACGAATTAATCAGCCCCAGCATTTT
TRBJ2-1,.,.,TRBV11-3,CASSPREGNEQFF,TGTGCCAGCAGCCCCCGCGAGGGTAATGAGCAGTTCTTC
TRBJ1-1,.,.,TRBV19,CASSSPGIVTEAFF,TGTGCCAGTAGTTCCCCCGGTATTGTCACTGAAGCTTTCTTT
TRBJ1-6,TRBD1,.,TRBV5-1,CASSPRTGANSPLHF,TGCGCCAGCAGCCCCAGGACAGGGGCTAATTCACCCCTCCACTTT